Presented here are 29 T cell receptor beta chains from one specimen sequenced in a study of T-cell memory formation after mild COVID-19 (dated by TCRdb to 2020 to 2023). Libraries were constructed by 5' RACE. The sequencer listed for this sample is Illumina NovaSeq 6000. TCRdb reworked the public reads: Q25 trimming with fastp, MiXCR clone assembly, productive beta chains retained. Rows with a matching CDR3 protein are joined into one entry that keeps the most common DNA and genes. Within this sample are about half a million distinct CDR3 sequences, with roughly 18% of them counted one time only. 9% to 15% of the sample is taken by the ten largest. The source material was PBMCs or a T cell subset sorted from them (not recorded which). Source of these receptors: an adult woman who had mild COVID-19 (a few samples of this study predate the infection). The sample titles of this study are shuffled in the database, so cell type and time point are left out; the donor was told from shared clones.

There are a few counts of this clonotype. At one end the junction does not follow the germline gene, possibly because of a read error. The chain joins TRBV7-7 to TRBJ2-1; possibly TRBD2 for D (5 bases). This CDR3 region has 14 residues. Germline assignment: CDR1 SSHAT and CDR2 FNYEAQ (reference sequence). The CDR3 is CASSFGDGNNEQFF. CDR3 coding DNA: TGTGCTAGCAGCTTCGGAGACGGGAACAATGAGCAGTTCTTC. The full variable domain, its missing parts supplied by reference TRBV7-7 and TRBJ2-1, is GAGVSQSPRYKVTKRGQDVTLRCDPISSHATLYWYQQALGQGPEFLTYFNYEAQPDKSGLPSDRFSAERPEGSISTLTIQRTEQRDSAMYRCASSFGDGNNEQFFGPGTRLTVL.

The genes are TRBV12-3 or TRBV12-4 and TRBJ2-7, with D perhaps matching TRBD1 or TRBD2 (6 bases each). This CDR3 region has 15 residues. V dropped 3 bases and J dropped 0 bases, with 12 bases sitting between them. This CDR3 reads CASSLGRTVSYEQYF. The CDR3 DNA reads TGTGCCAGCAGTTTGGGGAGGACAGTCTCCTACGAGCAGTACTTC.

This chain connects TRBV7-9 to TRBJ2-7; TRBD1 matches at 7 bases. The CDR3 has 15 amino acids. With V trimmed by 5 bases and J by 2 bases, 9 bases remained unmatched. Germline V gene lookup returns CDR1 SEHNR and CDR2 FQNEAQ (reference sequence). The CDR3 DNA reads as TGTGCCAGCAGCCTGGGGGACAGCTGGACCTACGAGCAGTACTTC. This sequence encodes CASSLGDSWTYEQYF.

The chain recombines TRBV4-1 with TRBJ1-3; D unclear. Germline V gene sequence: CDR1 MGHRA, CDR2 YSYEKL. Between the trimmed V and J ends, which lost 1 base and 0 bases, there was a span of 10 bases. This CDR3 has 16 residues. CDR3 sequence: CASSQAWASSGNTIYF. In nucleotides, the CDR3 is TGCGCCAGCAGCCAAGCCTGGGCGAGCTCTGGAAACACCATATATTTT.

V and J are TRBV7-2 and TRBJ2-3; D gene ambiguous. Trimming pared 5 bases from V and 8 bases from J, leaving 11 bases between. The length of the CDR3 is 12 residues. CDR1 is SGHTA, CDR2 FQGNSA, per germline. DNA of the CDR3: TGTGCCAGCAGCCTAGACTTGAGTACGCAGTATTTT. This translates into CASSLDLSTQYF. Drawing the rest from reference TRBV7-2 and TRBJ2-3, the complete variable domain is GAGVSQSPSNKVTEKGKDVELRCDPISGHTALYWYRQSLGQGLEFLIYFQGNSAPDKSGLPSDRFSAERTGGSVSTLTIQRTQQEDSAVYLCASSLDLSTQYFGPGTRLTVL.

The gene calls are TRBV4-3 and TRBJ2-7, with D perhaps being TRBD1 or TRBD2 (5 bases each). Per germline, CDR1 LGHNA and CDR2 YSLEER. Trimming stripped 0 bases from V and 2 bases from J, with 17 bases between. The CDR3 is made up of 17 amino acids. The CDR3 loop is CASSQDLVSGSPYEQYF. The CDR3 bases are TGCGCCAGCAGCCAAGATCTAGTCTCAGGGAGCCCCTACGAGCAGTACTTC.

The chain combines TRBV7-8 with TRBJ2-5; D call uncertain. The V gene's germline CDR1 is SGHVS and CDR2 FQNEAQ. Trimming left V 1 base short and J 0 bases short, with 12 bases between. The CDR3 covers 16 residues. CDR3 DNA sequence: TGTGCCAGCAGCTTAGGGGCTGCTACAAACCAAGAGACCCAGTACTTC. It encodes CASSLGAATNQETQYF.

CDR3 amino acids: CASSFRTSGNEQYF. CDR3 DNA: TGTGCCAGCAGTTTCAGGACTAGCGGTAACGAGCAGTACTTC. The V call is TRBV6-6, the J call TRBJ2-7, with TRBD2 matching 10 bases. This CDR3 is built from 14 residues. Trimming cost V 4 bases and J 5 bases; bases outside gene matches: 5. CDR1 is MNHNY and CDR2 is SVGAGI in the germline V gene (reference sequence).

This clonotype occurred a few times. V gene TRBV25-1 combines with J gene TRBJ1-5; TRBD1 is a possible D gene (6 bases). Per germline, CDR1 MGHDK and CDR2 SYGVNS. Trimming shortened V by 4 bases and J by 6 bases, and 13 bases separated the two germline ends. The CDR3 totals 14 residues. The CDR3 loop reads CASSGAGESQPQHF. DNA for the CDR3: TGTGCCAGCAGTGGGGCAGGGGAAAGTCAGCCCCAGCATTTT.

The chain combines TRBV5-1 with TRBJ1-1, with D unresolved. Germline V gene data show CDR1 as SGHRS and CDR2 as YFSETQ. The CDR3 length is 16 residues. V was shortened by 1 base and J by 4 bases, with 17 bases between the two germline ends. This CDR3 reads CASSLWGGGGFTEAFF. The CDR3 DNA is TGCGCCAGCAGCTTGTGGGGAGGAGGTGGGTTCACTGAAGCTTTCTTT.

The chain has TRBV11-2 and TRBJ2-3, with 13 bases that match TRBD2. CDR3 length equals 17 residues. In germline, CDR1 is SGHAT, CDR2 FQNNGV. J lost 2 bases, V lost 5 bases, and 7 bases had no gene match. The chain's CDR3 is CASSLRTSGSFTDTQYF. CDR3 DNA sequence: TGTGCCAGCAGCCTACGGACTAGCGGGAGCTTCACAGATACGCAGTATTTT.

Here the CDR3 reads CASSVSGGAQRTGELFF. Here the CDR3 DNA reads TGTGCCAGCAGCGTTAGCGGGGGGGCCCAACGGACCGGGGAGCTGTTTTTT. The rearrangement links TRBV9 to TRBJ2-2, with TRBD2 identical over 11 bases. Germline V gene lookup returns CDR1 SGDLS and CDR2 YYNGEE. This CDR3 has 17 amino acids. The junction had 8 bases not matched to a gene; V was cut back by 2 bases and J by 5 bases.

DNA for the CDR3: TGTGCCAGCAGCCATATGGAAGAAGATACGCAGTATTTT. Its protein product is CASSHMEEDTQYF. The chain recombines TRBV7-6 with TRBJ2-3; D remains ambiguous. Germline CDR1 reads SGHVS; CDR2 reads FNYEAQ. Trimming shortened V by 5 bases and J by 5 bases, and 11 bases separated the two germline ends. The CDR3 spans 13 residues.

The chain employs TRBV7-7 and TRBJ2-7, with D uncertain. V was shortened by 1 base and J by 0 bases, with 10 bases between the two germline ends. The germline V gene encodes CDR1 SSHAT and CDR2 FNYEAQ (reference sequence). This CDR3 contains 15 residues. The chain's CDR3 is CASSLGSQSSYEQYF. The CDR3 DNA is TGTGCCAGCAGCTTAGGGTCGCAGAGCTCCTACGAGCAGTACTTC.

The V gene is TRBV18, the J gene TRBJ2-1; tentative D call: TRBD2 (6 bases). The CDR3 is 15 residues long. V was trimmed by 2 bases and J by 7 bases, leaving 15 bases between them. Germline CDR1 and CDR2: KGHSH and LQKENI. CDR3 sequence: CASSPAGGTVNEQFF. CDR3 DNA: TGTGCCAGCTCACCAGCCGGCGGGACGGTAAATGAGCAGTTCTTC. Full variable domain (rest looked up from reference TRBV18 and TRBJ2-1): NAGVMQNPRHLVRRRGQEARLRCSPMKGHSHVYWYRQLPEEGLKFMVYLQKENIIDESGMPKERFSAEFPKEGPSILRIQQVVRGDSAAYFCASSPAGGTVNEQFFGPGTRLTVL.

The chain uses TRBV11-3 and TRBJ1-1; TRBD1 agrees at 9 bases. Germline loops: CDR1 SGHNT, CDR2 YENEEA. This CDR3 spans 16 amino acids. V lost 5 bases to trimming and J lost 0 bases; unmatched junction nucleotides: 7. The chain's CDR3 is CASSATGQGMNTEAFF. In DNA, the CDR3 is TGTGCCAGCAGCGCTACGGGACAGGGAATGAACACTGAAGCTTTCTTT.

This clonotype was seen a handful of times. The chain recombines TRBV29-1 with TRBJ2-1; D uncertain. The length of the CDR3 is 13 residues. V lost 0 bases and J 7 bases, leaving 10 bases between the germline ends. From germline, CDR1 is SQVTM and CDR2 ANQGSEA. This chain's CDR3 is CSVEDAGANEQFF. CDR3 coding DNA: TGCAGCGTTGAAGATGCAGGCGCGAATGAGCAGTTCTTC.

This clonotype was seen a handful of times. V gene TRBV3-1 combines with J gene TRBJ2-7; D ambiguous. The CDR3 loop spans 13 amino acids. V was cut by 5 bases and J by 0 bases, with 8 bases left in between. Germline loops: CDR1 LGHDT, CDR2 YNNKEL (reference sequence). CDR3 sequence reads: CASSTRTSYEQYF. CDR3 coding DNA: TGTGCCAGCAGCACCCGGACCTCCTACGAGCAGTACTTC.

A few counts support this clonotype. The chain recombines TRBV12-3 or TRBV12-4 with TRBJ2-2; the match to TRBD2 covers 12 bases. V shed 7 bases, J shed 4 bases, and the junction held 16 bases outside the gene matches. This CDR3 comprises 19 residues. This CDR3 reads CASTIPGTSGSWGTGELFF. The DNA of the CDR3 is TGTGCCAGCACCATCCCGGGGACTAGCGGGTCCTGGGGCACCGGGGAGCTGTTTTTT.

This clonotype turned up a few times. The genes are TRBV7-6 and TRBJ2-7; 8 nucleotides match TRBD2. The germline V gene has CDR1 SGHVS and CDR2 FNYEAQ. The ends lost 5 bases at V and 5 bases at J; junction bases unmatched: 11. The CDR3 sequence is 15 residues long. The CDR3 nucleotides are TGTGCCAGCAGCGTTAGCGGGGCGCTGGGGGACGAGCAGTACTTC. Residues: CASSVSGALGDEQYF.

The rearrangement links TRBV7-6 to TRBJ2-2; D unclear. There are 17 residues in the CDR3. Germline CDR1 reads SGHVS; CDR2 reads FNYEAQ. V was shortened by 0 bases and J by 0 bases, with 11 bases between the two germline ends. The DNA of the CDR3 is TGTGCCAGCAGCTTAGCGGTCTACGATTCGAACACCGGGGAGCTGTTTTTT. Encoded protein: CASSLAVYDSNTGELFF.

Only a few counts were recorded for this clonotype. The chain employs TRBV6-1 and TRBJ2-7; the D gene could be TRBD1 or TRBD2 (6 bases each). Germline V gives CDR1 MNHNS, CDR2 SASEGT. This CDR3 contains 15 residues. Deletions cut 11 bases from V and 9 bases from J, with 29 bases between. CDR3 sequence: CAGTRDTWAGRGQYF. The CDR3, as DNA: TGTGCCGGGACCCGGGACACCTGGGCGGGACGCGGGCAGTACTTC.

The chain employs TRBV20-1 and TRBJ2-1; TRBD1 is a possible D gene (6 bases). Germline loops: CDR1 DFQATT, CDR2 SNEGSKA (reference sequence). Trimming pared 1 base from V and 4 bases from J, leaving 14 bases between. This CDR3 has 15 amino acids. CDR3 nucleotides: TGCAGTGCTAGAGTGGAATGGGACAAGTACAATGAGCAGTTCTTC. This translates into CSARVEWDKYNEQFF.

This clonotype was found many times. The chain has TRBV7-2 and TRBJ2-3; the D gene could be TRBD1 or TRBD2 (6 bases each). CDR1 and CDR2 from the germline V gene are SGHTA and FQGNSA. V was shortened by 5 bases and J by 0 bases, with 15 bases between the two germline ends. The length of the CDR3 is 16 residues. In nucleotides, the CDR3 is TGTGCCAGCAGCCTAAGGGGGGTAGCTAGCACAGATACGCAGTATTTT. It encodes CASSLRGVASTDTQYF.

This clonotype has a handful of counts. The rearrangement joins TRBV3-1 to TRBJ1-5; 7 bases are shared with TRBD1. This CDR3 comprises 17 residues. The junction had 7 bases not matched to a gene; V was cut back by 0 bases and J by 2 bases. Looked up from germline, CDR1 is LGHDT and CDR2 is YNNKEL (reference sequence). This CDR3 reads CASSQDYTGVGNQPQHF. For the CDR3, the DNA is TGTGCCAGCAGCCAAGATTATACAGGGGTGGGCAATCAGCCCCAGCATTTT.

The chain couples TRBV12-3 or TRBV12-4 to TRBJ2-7; the D gene is possibly TRBD2 (6 bases). This CDR3 has 15 amino acids. The V end lost 6 bases, the J end lost 1 base, and 16 bases lay between the germline ends. CDR3 residues: CASSRYEGRSYEQYF. The CDR3 nucleotides are TGTGCCAGCAGCCGATACGAGGGGAGGTCCTACGAGCAGTACTTC.

CDR3 loop: CASSWTERADTQYF. CDR3 DNA: TGCGCCAGCAGCTGGACGGAAAGGGCAGATACGCAGTATTTT. V gene TRBV5-1 combines with J gene TRBJ2-3; D is ambiguous. Deletions cut 3 bases from V and 4 bases from J, with 12 bases between. CDR1 is SGHRS, CDR2 YFSETQ, per germline. This CDR3 is 14 amino acids long.

The genes are TRBV24-1 and TRBJ2-1, with 9 bases identical to TRBD1. CDR3 length equals 16 residues. Germline V gene data show CDR1 as KGHDR and CDR2 as SFDVKD. The trim removed 4 bases at V and 6 bases at J, leaving 9 bases unmatched. CDR3 sequence: CATSDPGQGSPNEQFF. The DNA for the CDR3 is TGTGCCACCAGTGACCCGGGACAGGGATCTCCCAATGAGCAGTTCTTC.

This clonotype turned up a few times. The chain combines TRBV6-2 or TRBV6-3 with TRBJ2-6, with TRBD1 as a possible D gene (6 bases). Germline V gives CDR1 MNHEY, CDR2 SVGEGT. The CDR3 is 16 residues long. V was clipped by 4 bases and J by 0 bases, with 10 bases between them. The CDR3 sequence: CASSWNRDSGANVLTF. In DNA form, the CDR3 reads TGTGCCAGCAGTTGGAACAGGGACTCTGGGGCCAACGTCCTGACTTTC.